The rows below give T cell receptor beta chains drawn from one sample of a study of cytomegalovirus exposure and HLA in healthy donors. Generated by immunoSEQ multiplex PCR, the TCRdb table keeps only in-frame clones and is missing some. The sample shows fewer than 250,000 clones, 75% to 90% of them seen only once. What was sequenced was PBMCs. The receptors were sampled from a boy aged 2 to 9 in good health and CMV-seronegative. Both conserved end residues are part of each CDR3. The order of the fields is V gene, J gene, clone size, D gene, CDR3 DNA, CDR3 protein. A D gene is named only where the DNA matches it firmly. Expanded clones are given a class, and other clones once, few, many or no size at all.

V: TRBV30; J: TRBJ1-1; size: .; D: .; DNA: TGTGCCTGGAGTGGGGGGGGGCTGAAGGACACTGAAGCTTTCTTT; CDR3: CAWSGGGLKDTEAFF
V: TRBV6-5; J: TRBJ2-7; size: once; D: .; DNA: TGTGCCAGCAGTTACTCTCATTCGAGTACCTACGAGCAGTACTTC; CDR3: CASSYSHSSTYEQYF
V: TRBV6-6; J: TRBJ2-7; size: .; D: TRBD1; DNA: TGTGCCAGCAGTCCCGACAGGGGTGGCTTCGAGCAGTACTTC; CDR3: CASSPDRGGFEQYF
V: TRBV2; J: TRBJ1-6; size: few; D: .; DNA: TGTGCCAGCAGTGAGTACAGCTCCTATAATTCACCCCTCCACTTT; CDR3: CASSEYSSYNSPLHF
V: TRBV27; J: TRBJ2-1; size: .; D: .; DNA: TGTGCCAGCACTACCGGGTTAAACTACAATGAGCAGTTCTTC; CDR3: CASTTGLNYNEQFF
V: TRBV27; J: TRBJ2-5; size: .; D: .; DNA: TGTGCCAGCCTGCAAGAGACCCAGTACTTC; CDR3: CASLQETQYF
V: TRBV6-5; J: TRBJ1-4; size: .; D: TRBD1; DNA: TGTGCCAGCAGAGGGACAGGAAATGAAAAACTGTTTTTT; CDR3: CASRGTGNEKLFF
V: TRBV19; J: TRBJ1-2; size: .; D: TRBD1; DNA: TGTGCCAGTAACCCCCCCTTCGGAGGGGGCATCTATGGCTACACCTTC; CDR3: CASNPPFGGGIYGYTF
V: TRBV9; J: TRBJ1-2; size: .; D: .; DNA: TGTGCCAGCAGCGTAGGCGAAGGGGACTATGGCTACACCTTC; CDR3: CASSVGEGDYGYTF
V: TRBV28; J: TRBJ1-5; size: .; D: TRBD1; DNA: TGTGCCAGCAGCCCCGGGACAGGGTCCCAGCCCCAGCATTTT; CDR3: CASSPGTGSQPQHF
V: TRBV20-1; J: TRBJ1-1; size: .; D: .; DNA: TGCAGTGCATACTTGAACACTGAAGCTTTCTTT; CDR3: CSAYLNTEAFF
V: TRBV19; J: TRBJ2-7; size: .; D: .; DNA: TGTGCCAGTAGAAGGGGGGGTGACTACGAGCAGTACTTC; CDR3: CASRRGGDYEQYF
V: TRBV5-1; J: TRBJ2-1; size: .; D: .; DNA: TGCGCCAGCAGCCTAACGGGTAGCTCCTACAATGAGCAGTTCTTC; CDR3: CASSLTGSSYNEQFF
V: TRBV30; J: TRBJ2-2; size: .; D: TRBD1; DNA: TGTGCCTGGAGACAGGGGGGCTTGGACACCGGGGAGCTGTTTTTT; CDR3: CAWRQGGLDTGELFF
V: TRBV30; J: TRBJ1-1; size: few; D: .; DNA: TGTGCCTGGAGGGGCAGGCGTCGGGCTTTCTTT; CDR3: CAWRGRRRAFF
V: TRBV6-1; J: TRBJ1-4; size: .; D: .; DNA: TGTGCCAGCAGGCCGACAGCTCCTAATGAAAAACTGTTTTTT; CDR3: CASRPTAPNEKLFF
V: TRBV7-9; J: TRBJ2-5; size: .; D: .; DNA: TGTGCCAGCAGCTTAGGGGCTACTGCCCAAGAGACCCAGTACTTC; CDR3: CASSLGATAQETQYF
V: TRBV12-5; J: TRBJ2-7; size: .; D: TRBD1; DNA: TGTGCTAGTGGTTTGGACTCAGGGGGCAGCGAGCAGTACTTC; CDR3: CASGLDSGGSEQYF
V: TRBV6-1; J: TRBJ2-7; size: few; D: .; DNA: TGTGCCAGCAGTGACAGGGGCTACGAGCAGTACTTC; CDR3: CASSDRGYEQYF
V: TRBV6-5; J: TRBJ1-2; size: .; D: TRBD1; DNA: TGTGCCAGCATCAGTAACAGGGGGTATGGCTACACCTTC; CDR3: CASISNRGYGYTF
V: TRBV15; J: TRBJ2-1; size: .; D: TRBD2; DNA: TGTGCCACCAGCAGGATAGCGGGAGAGAGGAATGAGCAGTTCTTC; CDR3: CATSRIAGERNEQFF
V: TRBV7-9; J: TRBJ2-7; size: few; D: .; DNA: TGTGCCAGCAGCCCGACAGGTTCCTACGAGCAGTACTTC; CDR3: CASSPTGSYEQYF
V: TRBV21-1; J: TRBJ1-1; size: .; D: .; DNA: TGTGCCAGCAGCCCGGGTAACACTGAAGCTTTCTTT; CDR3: CASSPGNTEAFF
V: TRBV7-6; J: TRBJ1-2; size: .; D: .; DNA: TGTGCCAGCAGCTTAGTGGCTGGGAGCGGCTACACCTTC; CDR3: CASSLVAGSGYTF
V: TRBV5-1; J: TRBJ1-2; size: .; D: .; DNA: TGCGCCAGCAGCTTCGCTCTGCGGGGGAACTCCTATGGCTACACCTTC; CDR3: CASSFALRGNSYGYTF
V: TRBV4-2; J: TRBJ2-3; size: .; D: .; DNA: TGTGCCAGCAGCCAGGGGCCATTCACAGATACGCAGTATTTT; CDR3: CASSQGPFTDTQYF
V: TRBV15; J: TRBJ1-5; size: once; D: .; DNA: TGTGCCACCAGCAGAGACTATCAGCCCCAGCATTTT; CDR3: CATSRDYQPQHF
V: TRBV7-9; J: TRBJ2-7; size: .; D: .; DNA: TGTGCCAGCAGCCAGGGACTTACCTACGAGCAGTACTTC; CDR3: CASSQGLTYEQYF
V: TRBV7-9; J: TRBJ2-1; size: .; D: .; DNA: TGTGCCAGCAGCCAGAGACTAGACAATGAGCAGTTCTTC; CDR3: CASSQRLDNEQFF
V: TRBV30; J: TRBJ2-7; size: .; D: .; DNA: TGTGCCTGGGGGCGGGGCAGGGTCCCTGACGAGCAGTACTTC; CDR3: CAWGRGRVPDEQYF
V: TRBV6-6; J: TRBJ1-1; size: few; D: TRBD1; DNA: TGTGCCAGCAGTGCCCGACAGGGCGGCACTGAAGCTTTCTTT; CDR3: CASSARQGGTEAFF
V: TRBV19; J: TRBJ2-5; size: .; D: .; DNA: TGTGCCAGTAGTATATATCCGGGGAATCAAGAGACCCAGTACTTC; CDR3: CASSIYPGNQETQYF
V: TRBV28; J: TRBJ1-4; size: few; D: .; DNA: TGTGCCAGCAGCCGGGACTCGGCCATTAGAGATGAAAAACTGTTTTTT; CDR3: CASSRDSAIRDEKLFF
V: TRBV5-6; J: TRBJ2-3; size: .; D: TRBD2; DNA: TGTGCCAGCAGCTTGGTGACTAGCGGGAGTAGTAAAGATACGCAGTATTTT; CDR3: CASSLVTSGSSKDTQYF
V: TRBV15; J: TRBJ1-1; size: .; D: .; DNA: TGTGCCACCAGCTTTAACCAGGGAAACACTGAAGCTTTCTTT; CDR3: CATSFNQGNTEAFF
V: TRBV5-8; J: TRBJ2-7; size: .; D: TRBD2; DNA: TGTGCCAGCAGCTTGGGGGGACTACCCGGTGCCTACGAGCAGTACTTC; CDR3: CASSLGGLPGAYEQYF
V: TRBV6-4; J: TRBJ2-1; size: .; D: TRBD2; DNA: TGTGCCAGCAGTGTCAGACTAGCGACCCTTCGTGAGCAGTTCTTC; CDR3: CASSVRLATLREQFF